This T cell receptor (beta chain) was retrieved from a study of CD8 T cells in Susac syndrome. Sequencing of TCR beta was performed on blood CD8+ T cells and on blood CD4+ T cells. Control patients had untreated stable or active relapsing-remitting multiple sclerosis by revised McDonald criteria. It was negative isolation that provided the CD8+ and CD4+ T cells, whereas TEMRA cells were enriched by FACS. Germline V gene sequence: CDR1 MGHRA, CDR2 YSYEKL. This CDR3 is 15 amino acids long. V was clipped by 1 base and J by 11 bases, with 18 bases between them. The authors reverse transcribed roughly 0.5 to 1 ug RNA with random hexamers. It was immunoSEQ multiplex PCR that amplified TCR beta CDR3 across 54 Vbeta and 13 Jbeta. TCRdb independently ran MiXCR on the immunoSEQ multiplex PCR reads; one entry per CDR3 protein. The sample records 330,000 or so distinct CDR3 sequences, 75% to 90% being singletons.

The chain is built from TRBV4-1 and TRBJ1-5; weak D call: TRBD1 (5 bases). The specimen was CD8+ T cells from PBMCs. The receptor was derived from a human donor with multiple sclerosis. The CDR3 DNA is TGCGCCAGCAGCCAAGTTACAGGTGGGATGGAGGCCCAGCATTTT. Translated, it gives CASSQVTGGMEAQHF.